The rows below give T cell receptor beta chains drawn from one sample of a study of T-cell reconstitution after alpha-beta-depleted transplantation in children. Each CDR3 protein is one row after TCRdb ran MiXCR on the PCR reads. The sample has over 300,000 distinct CDR3 sequences; around 10% are singletons. Sequencing was performed on PBMCs from the stem cell graft donor, taken from the stem cell graft. Receptors were obtained from a human donor who donated a stem cell graft to a child with acute lymphoblastic leukemia. Each CDR3 is given with its conserved first and last residue. The D gene is left open where the match is weak. Clone size is stated in some rows and not others, as once, few, many or a class when expanded.

>TRBJ2-1|-|TRBV3-1|-
TGTGCCAGCAGCCATCCGACTAGAAGACGAGATCCCTACAATGAGCAGTTCTTC
CASSHPTRRRDPYNEQFF
>TRBJ1-6|-|TRBV20-1|-
TGCAGTGCGATACAGGCCTATAATTCACCCCTCCACTTT
CSAIQAYNSPLHF
>TRBJ2-7|-|TRBV27|few
TGTGCCAGCAGTTTACCGCCGAATGACGAGCAGTACTTC
CASSLPPNDEQYF
>TRBJ2-2|TRBD1|TRBV4-3|-
TGCGCCAGCAGCCAAGAGTTGACAGGGGTCAACACCGGGGAGCTGTTTTTT
CASSQELTGVNTGELFF
>TRBJ2-1|-|TRBV9|few
TGTGCCAGCAGCGTAGGGACCTACAATGAGCAGTTCTTC
CASSVGTYNEQFF
>TRBJ2-1|-|TRBV15|-
TGTGCCATCAAACTAGGGGAGCAGTTCTTC
CAIKLGEQFF
>TRBJ2-5|TRBD1|TRBV5-1|-
TGCGCCAGCAGCGTGGACAGGTACCAAGAGACCCAGTACTTC
CASSVDRYQETQYF
>TRBJ2-3|TRBD1|TRBV12-3/TRBV12-4|few
TGTGCCAGCAGTTTTAGTCGGATAATCGGGACAGGGGGTAGCACAGATACGCAGTATTTT
CASSFSRIIGTGGSTDTQYF
>TRBJ2-5|TRBD2|TRBV9|few
TGTGCCAGCAGCGTGTCTAGCGGCTCGTACCAAGAGACCCAGTACTTC
CASSVSSGSYQETQYF
>TRBJ2-1|TRBD2|TRBV5-1|-
TGCGCCAGCAGCTTGAGGTTTGGAGCGGGACGACACAATGAGCAGTTCTTC
CASSLRFGAGRHNEQFF
>TRBJ2-1|TRBD2|TRBV9|-
TGTGCCAGCAGCGTAGATGAGGGAGGGCAAGGATACAATGAGCAGTTCTTC
CASSVDEGGQGYNEQFF
>TRBJ2-1|TRBD1|TRBV7-8|few
TGTGCCAGCAGCTCCGGTAGGACAGGGGACTCCTACAATGAGCAGTTCTTC
CASSSGRTGDSYNEQFF
>TRBJ1-2|-|TRBV19|-
TGTGCCAGTAGTAACGAACAAGTTGGTGGCTACACCTTC
CASSNEQVGGYTF
>TRBJ1-1|-|TRBV12-3/TRBV12-4|few
TGTGCCAGCAGTTTACGGGACGGGGACACTGAAGCTTTCTTT
CASSLRDGDTEAFF
>TRBJ2-2|-|TRBV7-2|few
TGTGCCAGCAGCCCAATCAAGGGGATAAACACCGGGGAGCTGTTTTTT
CASSPIKGINTGELFF
>TRBJ2-7|-|TRBV7-2|-
TGTGCCAGCAGCTGGGGGGTCCCCTACGAGCAGTACTTC
CASSWGVPYEQYF
>TRBJ2-1|TRBD1|TRBV29-1|-
TGCAGCGCCAAACAGGGGATGGAGAGCGATGAGCAGTTCTTC
CSAKQGMESDEQFF
>TRBJ2-1|TRBD1|TRBV29-1|few
TGCAGCGTTCAAGGGGGCGATAACAATGAGCAGTTCTTC
CSVQGGDNNEQFF
>TRBJ1-4|-|TRBV7-2|few
TGTGCCAGCAGCCCGGACGGGCCTAATGAAAAACTGTTTTTT
CASSPDGPNEKLFF
>TRBJ1-4|-|TRBV7-9|few
TGTGCCAGCAGCCCCCCCTGGCCAGGGGCTAATGAAAAACTGTTTTTT
CASSPPWPGANEKLFF
>TRBJ1-6|-|TRBV20-1|few
TGCAGTGCTAGAGACAGGGCGAATTCACCCCTCCACTTT
CSARDRANSPLHF
>TRBJ2-7|-|TRBV20-1|many
TGCAGTGCTATCCCGGCCCACTCCTACGAGCAGTACTTC
CSAIPAHSYEQYF
>TRBJ1-2|TRBD1|TRBV4-1|-
TGCGCCAGCAGCGGACAGGGGGTAGTAAACTATGGCTACACCTTC
CASSGQGVVNYGYTF
>TRBJ1-2|-|TRBV20-1|-
TGCAGTGGTGCCGGAGGCTATGGCTACACCTTC
CSGAGGYGYTF
>TRBJ2-5|TRBD1|TRBV7-9|many
TGTGCCAGCAGCTTAGCGGCAGGGGGAGAGACCCAGTACTTC
CASSLAAGGETQYF
>TRBJ2-3|-|TRBV5-1|-
TGCGCCAGCAAGGAAGGCGGAATCACAGATACGCAGTATTTT
CASKEGGITDTQYF
>TRBJ1-6|-|TRBV5-1|few
TGCGCCAGCAGCTTGGGAGGGACCCGTAGGAATTCACCCCTCCACTTT
CASSLGGTRRNSPLHF
>TRBJ2-2|-|TRBV20-1|-
TGCAGTGCCCTTACTCCCAGGGCCGCCGTCCCCGGGGAGCTGTTTTTT
CSALTPRAAVPGELFF
>TRBJ2-2|-|TRBV11-1|-
TGTGCCGCGGTTCCAGGACCCCCTAGCCCTAACACCGGGGAGCTGTTTTTT
CAAVPGPPSPNTGELFF
>TRBJ1-5|-|TRBV5-1|-
TGCGCCAGCAGCTTGGCGGTAAAGGGGACAAATCAGCCCCAGCATTTT
CASSLAVKGTNQPQHF
>TRBJ2-3|-|TRBV11-2|-
TGTGCCAGCAGCTTAGAGTTCGGGAGCTTTTTCACAGATACGCAGTATTTT
CASSLEFGSFFTDTQYF